One and the same sample provided the 32 T cell receptor beta chains below, sequenced in a study of OX40 agonist ivuxolimab in advanced cancers. Data came from immunoSEQ multiplex PCR; TCRdb stores just in-frame clones and leaves some out. The data hold 17,000 or so clones, with around 85% observed a single time. The starting material was CD4+ or CD8+ T cells sorted from blood, obtained in a trial of the OX40 agonist ivuxolimab. Receptors originate from an adult with an advanced solid tumor such as melanoma, head and neck, liver or kidney cancer.

The chain joins TRBV19 to TRBJ2-7, with 8 bases matching TRBD1. The CDR3 loop spans 13 amino acids. CDR1 is LNHDA, CDR2 SQIVND, per germline (reference sequence). J was trimmed by 4 bases and V by 8 bases; bases with no gene match: 7. The CDR3 reads CASSAGGAYEQYF. DNA for the CDR3: TGTGCCAGTTCCGCAGGGGGCGCGTACGAGCAGTACTTC.

This chain uses TRBV4-2 with TRBJ2-1; D perhaps matches TRBD1 (6 bases). Germline CDR1 is LGHNA and CDR2 is YNFKEQ. The V end was cut by 0 bases, the J end by 4 bases, with 13 bases between. CDR3 length: 16 amino acids. CDR3 in amino acids: CASSQELGQVYNEQFF. CDR3 nucleotide sequence: TGTGCCAGCAGCCAAGAGCTGGGACAAGTATACAATGAGCAGTTCTTC.

This rearrangement joins TRBV4-2 to TRBJ2-1; 9 bases agree with TRBD2. The CDR3 has 16 amino acids. Germline lookup yields CDR1 LGHNA and CDR2 YNFKEQ. The junction had 8 bases not matched to a gene; V was cut back by 2 bases and J by 6 bases. CDR3 region: CASSQLAGPGGNEQFF. CDR3 coding DNA: TGTGCCAGCAGCCAACTAGCGGGACCCGGGGGCAATGAGCAGTTCTTC.

The chain joins TRBV7-9 to TRBJ2-1; D not resolved. The V gene's germline CDR1 is SEHNR and CDR2 FQNEAQ (reference sequence). V lost 3 bases to trimming and J lost 0 bases, with 15 bases between them. The CDR3 spans 17 residues. For the CDR3, the DNA is TGTGCCAGCAGCTTCTCCAGCCGGCCAAGCTCCTACAATGAGCAGTTCTTC. Translating gives CASSFSSRPSSYNEQFF.

This rearrangement joins TRBV30 to TRBJ2-3; 7 bases are shared with TRBD2. V lost 0 bases, J lost 7 bases, and 10 bases stayed unmatched. Germline V gene sequence: CDR1 GTSNPN, CDR2 SVGIG (reference sequence). The CDR3 covers 15 residues. The CDR3: CAWSVYAGVGNTQYF. The CDR3 DNA reads TGTGCCTGGAGTGTATATGCGGGAGTGGGGAATACGCAGTATTTT.

V usage is TRBV9 and J usage is TRBJ1-6; D is ambiguous. With 0 bases removed from V and 11 bases from J, the gap between germline ends came to 12 bases. The CDR3 runs to 14 residues. Germline V gene data show CDR1 as SGDLS and CDR2 as YYNGEE. The CDR3 protein is CASSVEMGNPPLHF. CDR3 DNA sequence: TGTGCCAGCAGCGTAGAGATGGGGAACCCACCCCTCCACTTT.

V gene TRBV27 combines with J gene TRBJ2-3, with 9 bases matching TRBD2. V was pared by 5 bases and J by 4 bases, with 10 bases of the junction left unmatched. The CDR3 consists of 16 residues. Germline V gene data show CDR1 as MNHEY and CDR2 as SMNVEV (reference sequence). The CDR3 loop is CASSPLREGVADTQYF. The CDR3, as DNA: TGTGCCAGCAGTCCCTTGCGGGAGGGCGTGGCAGATACGCAGTATTTT.

The rearrangement joins TRBV9 to TRBJ2-7, with 7 bases matching TRBD1. V shed 4 bases, J shed 2 bases, and the junction held 6 bases outside the gene matches. This CDR3 is built from 14 residues. Looked up from germline, CDR1 is SGDLS and CDR2 is YYNGEE. CDR3 amino acids: CASSPWDSTYEQYF. Here the CDR3 DNA reads TGTGCCAGCAGCCCTTGGGACAGCACCTACGAGCAGTACTTC.

J is TRBJ2-7 and V is TRBV15, with 9 bases that match TRBD1. From germline, CDR1 is LNHNV and CDR2 YYDKDF (reference sequence). This CDR3 is 16 amino acids long. V gave up 4 bases and J gave up 6 bases; unmatched junction bases: 13. DNA for the CDR3: TGTGCCACCAGCATGACTGTCGGGACAGGGAGTTCCGAGCAGTACTTC. Translating it yields CATSMTVGTGSSEQYF.

This chain joins TRBV5-6 and TRBJ1-2; D is unclear. V lost 2 bases and J 0 bases, leaving 14 bases between the germline ends. Germline V gene data show CDR1 as SGHDT and CDR2 as YYEEEE. The CDR3 extends over 16 amino acids. CDR3 amino acids: CASSFVGALSNYGYTF. The CDR3, as DNA: TGTGCCAGCAGCTTCGTCGGCGCCTTATCTAACTATGGCTACACCTTC.

The chain links TRBV6-5 to TRBJ2-7; 7 bases fit TRBD1. Germline V gives CDR1 MNHEY, CDR2 SVGAGI. V trimming: 9 bases; J trimming: 3 bases; junction bases outside the gene matches: 2. This CDR3 spans 11 amino acids. DNA for the CDR3: TGTGCCAGTGGGGACAGCTACGAGCAGTACTTC. Translation gives CASGDSYEQYF.

The rearrangement links TRBV30 to TRBJ1-4, with TRBD1 matching 8 bases. V lost 3 bases and J lost 8; bases outside the gene matches: 5. Germline-derived CDR1 and CDR2 are GTSNPN and SVGIG (reference sequence). The CDR3 contains 13 residues. CDR3 amino acids: CAWSTGGDEKLFF. The CDR3 bases are TGTGCCTGGAGCACAGGGGGGGACGAAAAACTGTTTTTT.

This chain joins TRBV28 and TRBJ2-7; 10 nucleotides align to TRBD1. The CDR3 is made up of 14 amino acids. Germline CDR1 MDHEN, CDR2 SYDVKM. V lost 3 bases to trimming and J lost 6 bases; unmatched junction nucleotides: 5. In DNA form, the CDR3 reads TGTGCCAGCAGTTTGTCCCGGACAGGGGGCGAGCAGTACTTC. It codes for CASSLSRTGGEQYF.

This clone was picked up a small number of times. The V gene is TRBV19, the J gene TRBJ2-1; D possibly uses TRBD1 or TRBD2 (5 bases each). This CDR3 has 14 amino acids. Trimming cost V 7 bases and J 5 bases, with 15 bases left between them. The germline V gene has CDR1 LNHDA and CDR2 SQIVND (reference sequence). CDR3 in amino acids: CASNAGTANNEQFF. The DNA for the CDR3 is TGTGCCAGTAACGCCGGGACCGCAAACAATGAGCAGTTCTTC.

The V and J genes are TRBV27 and TRBJ2-7; 9 bases match TRBD1. V gave up 7 bases and J gave up 3 bases; unmatched junction bases: 10. CDR3 size: 15 residues. Germline V lookup: CDR1 MNHEY, CDR2 SMNVEV (reference sequence). CDR3 DNA sequence: TGTGCCAGCAAAACAATCGGGACAGGGATCTACGAGCAGTACTTC. Its translation is CASKTIGTGIYEQYF.

This chain connects TRBV4-3 to TRBJ2-7; maybe TRBD2 (5 bases). Germline V lookup: CDR1 LGHNA, CDR2 YSLEER. V dropped 1 base and J dropped 3 bases, with 19 bases sitting between them. The CDR3 is made up of 17 amino acids. The CDR3 nucleotides read TGCGCCAGCAGCCAAGGAACCTCCGAGGGATACGGCTACGAGCAGTACTTC. As protein: CASSQGTSEGYGYEQYF.

The chain's CDR3 is CASSSLGDTIYF. The CDR3 region has the DNA TGTGCCAGCAGCTCCCTCGGTGACACCATATATTTT. The chain recombines TRBV9 with TRBJ1-3; unclear D gene. The CDR3 extends over 12 amino acids. Germline V gives CDR1 SGDLS, CDR2 YYNGEE. V lost 4 bases, J lost 8 bases, and 10 bases lay in between.

This clone was recorded a few times. J is TRBJ2-7 and V is TRBV7-9; 11 nucleotides line up with TRBD2. The CDR3 spans 14 residues. Germline V CDR1 and CDR2: SEHNR, FQNEAQ (reference sequence). Trimming at V came to 5 bases and at J to 7 bases, leaving 7 bases not matched to a gene. The CDR3 is CASSQGASGREQYF. CDR3 DNA: TGTGCCAGCAGCCAAGGGGCTAGCGGGAGGGAGCAGTACTTC.

The V gene is TRBV4-1, the J gene TRBJ2-1, with a tentative D call TRBD2 (6 bases). With 6 bases removed from V and 7 bases from J, the gap between germline ends came to 16 bases. This CDR3 has 14 residues. Germline CDR1 and CDR2: MGHRA and YSYEKL. The CDR3: CASRRTNGENEQFF. The CDR3 DNA sequence: TGCGCCAGCAGAAGGACTAACGGGGAGAATGAGCAGTTCTTC.

The rearrangement links TRBV28 to TRBJ1-5, with D maybe TRBD1 (5 bases). V gave up 11 bases and J gave up 1 base, with 24 bases separating them. The CDR3 loop spans 17 amino acids. CDR1 is MDHEN, CDR2 SYDVKM, per germline. The CDR3 loop is CASRGRAPSESNQPQHF. The CDR3 DNA reads TGTGCCTCGCGGGGCAGGGCCCCGTCCGAGAGCAATCAGCCCCAGCATTTT.

The chain employs TRBV9 and TRBJ2-2; 7 positions agree with TRBD1. CDR1 and CDR2 from the germline V gene are SGDLS and YYNGEE. This CDR3 has 17 amino acids. V was pared by 2 bases and J by 2 bases, with 9 bases of the junction left unmatched. In nucleotides, the CDR3 is TGTGCCAGCAGCGTCGGACCGGGACAGATAAACACCGGGGAGCTGTTTTTT. Translating gives CASSVGPGQINTGELFF.

V and J are TRBV10-3 and TRBJ2-7; no firm D call. V was trimmed by 6 bases and J by 6 bases, leaving 12 bases between them. CDR1 and CDR2 from the germline V gene are ENHRY and SYGVKD. The CDR3 is 12 amino acids. In DNA form, the CDR3 reads TGTGCCATCAGCGACTTTACCCCCGAGCAGTACTTC. It is translated as CAISDFTPEQYF.

V and J are TRBV27 and TRBJ2-1; D uncertain. This CDR3 contains 13 residues. CDR1 is MNHEY and CDR2 is SMNVEV in the germline V gene (reference sequence). V was clipped by 0 bases and J by 7 bases, with 7 bases between them. The CDR3 region is CASSLSGQNEQFF. In nucleotides, the CDR3 is TGTGCCAGCAGTTTATCAGGCCAGAATGAGCAGTTCTTC.

The chain combines TRBV11-3 with TRBJ1-3; D is perhaps TRBD1 (5 bases). Germline V gene data show CDR1 as SGHNT and CDR2 as YENEEA. This CDR3 contains 19 residues. V lost 5 bases and J lost 0, with 23 bases in between. This CDR3 is CASSPQPTATFLSGNTIYF. The CDR3 coding sequence is TGTGCCAGCAGCCCCCAACCGACAGCTACCTTCCTCTCTGGAAACACCATATATTTT.

The chain uses TRBV13 and TRBJ2-1; D is possibly TRBD1 (5 bases). The length of the CDR3 is 18 residues. The germline V and J ends were trimmed by 2 bases and 8 bases, with 25 bases remaining between them. Germline CDR1 reads PRHDT; CDR2 reads FYEKMQ (reference sequence). CDR3 sequence (DNA): TGTGCCAGCAGCTTAAGGCAGGCTCAATGGGGCTCCTTACATGAGCAGTTCTTC. Its translation is CASSLRQAQWGSLHEQFF.

The chain recombines TRBV28 with TRBJ2-4; D not certain. Trimming left V 3 bases short and J 1 base short, with 7 bases between. Germline V gene sequence: CDR1 MDHEN, CDR2 SYDVKM. The CDR3 runs to 14 residues. CDR3 nucleotide sequence: TGTGCCAGCAGTTTTAGTGTTGCCAAAAACATTCAGTACTTC. Translating it yields CASSFSVAKNIQYF.

This chain links TRBV4-2 with TRBJ2-1; weak D call: TRBD2 (5 bases). The V gene lost 3 bases and the J gene lost 0 bases, with 18 bases spanning the gap. Germline V gene data show CDR1 as LGHNA and CDR2 as YNFKEQ. This CDR3 contains 18 residues. CDR3 in amino acids: CASSHPTSGPSSYNEQFF. The CDR3 nucleotides read TGTGCCAGCAGCCATCCCACCAGCGGTCCGAGCTCCTACAATGAGCAGTTCTTC.

V and J are TRBV11-3 and TRBJ1-1; no clear D. The CDR3 is made up of 16 amino acids. The V end lost 2 bases, the J end lost 11 bases, and 24 bases lay between the germline ends. Germline CDR1 SGHNT, CDR2 YENEEA. CDR3 sequence (DNA): TGTGCCAGCAGCTTAATAAAAGGCAGGATAATAACGGGGGCTTTCTTT. This codes for CASSLIKGRIITGAFF. The full variable domain, its missing parts supplied by reference TRBV11-3 and TRBJ1-1, is EAGVVQSPRYKIIEKKQPVAFWCNPISGHNTLYWYLQNLGQGPELLIRYENEEAVDDSQLPKDRFSAERLKGVDSTLKIQPAELGDSAVYLCASSLIKGRIITGAFFGQGTRLTVV.

The gene calls are TRBV19 and TRBJ2-3; 8 nucleotides agree with TRBD2. Germline CDR1 LNHDA, CDR2 SQIVND (reference sequence). Trimming removed 5 bases from V and 3 bases from J; junction bases left unmatched: 7. CDR3 size: 15 residues. Written as DNA, the CDR3 is TGTGCCAGTAGTCTACCAGCGGGAGCGACAGATACGCAGTATTTT. It translates to CASSLPAGATDTQYF.

The V call is TRBV28, the J call TRBJ2-5, with TRBD1 as a possible D gene (6 bases). The CDR3 covers 12 residues. In germline, CDR1 is MDHEN, CDR2 SYDVKM. Trimming took 10 bases from V and 1 from J, leaving 10 bases between them. CDR3 sequence (DNA): TGTGCCACCCGGGACACCCAAGAGACCCAGTACTTC. Translation: CATRDTQETQYF.

V and J are TRBV5-1 and TRBJ2-7; possible D gene TRBD1, 6 bases. Trimming took off 0 bases at V and 3 bases at J, with 10 bases between the two ends. Germline V gene lookup returns CDR1 SGHRS and CDR2 YFSETQ. This CDR3 has 14 residues. The CDR3 reads CASSLGTDRYEQYF. The CDR3, as DNA: TGCGCCAGCAGCTTGGGGACAGACCGCTACGAGCAGTACTTC.

CDR3 in amino acids: CASSLLDRDSCNQPQHF. The CDR3 DNA is TGCGCCAGCAGTCTCCTTGACCGGGACAGTTGCAATCAGCCCCAGCATTTT. This chain uses TRBV23-1 with TRBJ1-5, with TRBD1 matching over 7 bases. TRBV23-1 is an open reading frame, and its role is uncertain. The CDR3 totals 17 residues. J was trimmed by 2 bases and V by 4 bases; bases with no gene match: 11.